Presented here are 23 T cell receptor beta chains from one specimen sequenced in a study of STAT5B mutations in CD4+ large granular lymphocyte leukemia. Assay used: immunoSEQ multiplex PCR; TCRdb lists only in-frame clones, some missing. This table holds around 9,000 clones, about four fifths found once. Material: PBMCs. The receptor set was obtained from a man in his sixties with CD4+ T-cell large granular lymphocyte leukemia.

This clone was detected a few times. This chain's CDR3 is CATSRDSSFEQYF. CDR3 nucleotide sequence: TGTGCCACCAGCCGGGACAGTAGTTTCGAGCAGTACTTC. The J gene is TRBJ2-7, the V gene TRBV15; TRBD1 agrees at 7 bases. Per germline, CDR1 LNHNV and CDR2 YYDKDF (reference sequence). This CDR3 contains 13 residues. V lost 5 bases to trimming and J lost 6 bases; unmatched junction nucleotides: 7. Full variable domain (missing parts from reference TRBV15 and TRBJ2-7): DAMVIQNPRYQVTQFGKPVTLSCSQTLNHNVMYWYQQKSSQAPKLLFHYYDKDFNNEADTPDNFQSRRPNTSFCFLDIRSPGLGDTAMYLCATSRDSSFEQYFGPGTRLTVT.

CDR3 DNA: TGTGCCAGCAGCTTAACGGGATCCTGGAGGGAGACCCAGTACTTC. Encoded protein: CASSLTGSWRETQYF. The rearrangement uses TRBV7-3 and TRBJ2-5; possibly TRBD2 for D (5 bases). The length of the CDR3 is 15 residues. Trimming removed 0 bases from V and 5 bases from J, with 13 bases in between. The germline CDR1 and CDR2 sequences are SGHTA and FQGTGA.

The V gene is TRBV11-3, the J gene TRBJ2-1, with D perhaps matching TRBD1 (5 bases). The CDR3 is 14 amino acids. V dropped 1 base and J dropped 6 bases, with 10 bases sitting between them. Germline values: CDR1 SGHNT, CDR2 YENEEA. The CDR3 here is CASSLAGLGNEQFF. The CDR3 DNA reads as TGTGCCAGCAGCTTAGCAGGGTTGGGCAATGAGCAGTTCTTC.

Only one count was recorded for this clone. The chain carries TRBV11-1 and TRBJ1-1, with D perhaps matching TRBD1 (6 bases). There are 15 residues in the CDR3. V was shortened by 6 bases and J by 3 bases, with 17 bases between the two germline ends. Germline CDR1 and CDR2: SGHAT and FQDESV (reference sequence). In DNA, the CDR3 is TGTGCCAGCAGTGTCAGGAGGAGGGGGGACACTGAAGCTTTCTTT. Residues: CASSVRRRGDTEAFF.

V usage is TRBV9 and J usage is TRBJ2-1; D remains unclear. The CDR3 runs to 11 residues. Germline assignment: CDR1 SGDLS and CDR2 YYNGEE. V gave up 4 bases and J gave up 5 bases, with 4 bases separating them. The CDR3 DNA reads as TGTGCCAGCAGCCCGCACAATGAGCAGTTCTTC. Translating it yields CASSPHNEQFF.

The CDR3 protein is CASSIGLAGAETQYF. The CDR3 nucleotides are TGTGCCAGTAGTATCGGACTAGCGGGAGCAGAGACCCAGTACTTC. V is TRBV19 and J is TRBJ2-5; 13 nucleotides agree with TRBD2. This CDR3 spans 15 amino acids. After removal of 3 bases from V and 4 bases from J, the junction contained 2 bases not matched to a gene. The V gene's germline CDR1 is LNHDA and CDR2 SQIVND (reference sequence).

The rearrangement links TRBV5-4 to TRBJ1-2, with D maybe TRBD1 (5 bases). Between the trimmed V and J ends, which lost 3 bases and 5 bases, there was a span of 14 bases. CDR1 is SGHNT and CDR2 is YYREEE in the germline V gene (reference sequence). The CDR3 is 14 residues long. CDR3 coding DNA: TGTGCCAGCAGCTGGGGGGACGGTGGATATGGCTACACCTTC. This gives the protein CASSWGDGGYGYTF.

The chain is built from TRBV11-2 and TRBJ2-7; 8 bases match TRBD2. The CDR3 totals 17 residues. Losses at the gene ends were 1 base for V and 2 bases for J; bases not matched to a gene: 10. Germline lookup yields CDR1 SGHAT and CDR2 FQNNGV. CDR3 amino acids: CASSLADFPGGTYEQYF. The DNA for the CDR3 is TGTGCCAGCAGCTTAGCCGATTTCCCGGGGGGGACCTACGAGCAGTACTTC.

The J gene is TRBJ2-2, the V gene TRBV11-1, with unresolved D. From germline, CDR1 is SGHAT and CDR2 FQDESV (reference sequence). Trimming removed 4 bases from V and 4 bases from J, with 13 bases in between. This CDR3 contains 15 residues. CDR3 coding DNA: TGTGCCAGCAGCTCCCGGTCCGTCCTCACCGGGGAGCTGTTTTTT. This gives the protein CASSSRSVLTGELFF.

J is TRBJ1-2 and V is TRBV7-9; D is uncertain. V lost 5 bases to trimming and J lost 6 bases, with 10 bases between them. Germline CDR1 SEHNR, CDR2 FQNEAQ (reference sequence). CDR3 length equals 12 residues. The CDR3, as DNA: TGTGCCAGCAGCCGTCGCCCTCATGGCTACACCTTC. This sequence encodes CASSRRPHGYTF.

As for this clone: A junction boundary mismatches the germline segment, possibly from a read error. The CDR3: CASSLGQDILGNTTYF. CDR3 nucleotide sequence: TGTGCCAGCAGCTTGGGTCAGGACATTTTAGGAAACACCACATATTTT. The J gene is TRBJ1-3, the V gene TRBV11-2; the D gene is possibly TRBD1 (5 bases). This CDR3 is 16 amino acids long. CDR1 is SGHAT, CDR2 FQNNGV, per germline.

CDR3 sequence reads: CASSPSGQGNQPQHF. CDR3 sequence (DNA): TGTGCCAGCTCACCATCGGGACAGGGCAATCAGCCCCAGCATTTT. The chain recombines TRBV18 with TRBJ1-5, with 8 bases fitting TRBD1. Germline-derived CDR1 and CDR2 are KGHSH and LQKENI. V dropped 2 bases and J dropped 2; count of bases not matched to a gene: 2. The CDR3 extends over 15 amino acids.

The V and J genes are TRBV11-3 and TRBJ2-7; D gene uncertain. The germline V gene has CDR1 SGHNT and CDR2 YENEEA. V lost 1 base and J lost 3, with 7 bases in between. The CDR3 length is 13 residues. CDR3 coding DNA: TGTGCCAGCAGCTTAGGGGGAAACTACGAGCAGTACTTC. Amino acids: CASSLGGNYEQYF.

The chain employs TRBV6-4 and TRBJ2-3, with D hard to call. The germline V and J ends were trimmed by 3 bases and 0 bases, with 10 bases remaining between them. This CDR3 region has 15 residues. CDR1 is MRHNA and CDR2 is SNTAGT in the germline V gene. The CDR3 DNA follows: TGTGCCAGCAGTGAGGGCGTTGCTAGCACAGATACGCAGTATTTT. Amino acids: CASSEGVASTDTQYF.

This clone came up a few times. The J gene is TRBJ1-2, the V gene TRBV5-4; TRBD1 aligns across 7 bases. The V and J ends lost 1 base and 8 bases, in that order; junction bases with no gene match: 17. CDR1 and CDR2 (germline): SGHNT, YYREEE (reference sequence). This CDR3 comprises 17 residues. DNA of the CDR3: TGTGCCAGCAGCTTGTTCGGAGCTTCGGAGACAGGGACCGGCTACACCTTC. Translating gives CASSLFGASETGTGYTF. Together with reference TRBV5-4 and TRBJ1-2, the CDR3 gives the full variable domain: ETGVTQSPTHLIKTRGQQVTLRCSSQSGHNTVSWYQQALGQGPQFIFQYYREEENGRGNFPPRFSGLQFPNYSSELNVNALELDDSALYLCASSLFGASETGTGYTFGSGTRLTVV.

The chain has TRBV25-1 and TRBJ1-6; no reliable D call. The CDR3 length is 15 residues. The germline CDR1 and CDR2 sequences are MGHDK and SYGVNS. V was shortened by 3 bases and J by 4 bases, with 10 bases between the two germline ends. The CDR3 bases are TGTGCCAGCAGTGACCGCCAGACTTATAATTCACCCCTCCACTTT. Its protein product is CASSDRQTYNSPLHF.

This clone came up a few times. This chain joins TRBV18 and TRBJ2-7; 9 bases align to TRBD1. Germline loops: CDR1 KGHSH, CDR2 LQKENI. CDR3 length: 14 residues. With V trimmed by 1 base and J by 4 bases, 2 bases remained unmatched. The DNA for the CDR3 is TGTGCCAGCTCACCACGACAGGGGGTTTACGAGCAGTACTTC. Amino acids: CASSPRQGVYEQYF.

The CDR3 DNA reads as TGTGCCAGCAGTGATGGTCAGGGAGTTGGTGGCAATCAGCCCCAGCATTTT. It yields the protein CASSDGQGVGGNQPQHF. The rearrangement links TRBV2 to TRBJ1-5, with D maybe TRBD1 (5 bases). Germline loops: CDR1 SNHLY, CDR2 FYNNEI. The CDR3 covers 17 residues. Deletions cut 3 bases from V and 2 bases from J, with 17 bases between. The full variable domain, with the rest looked up from reference TRBV2 and TRBJ1-5, is EPEVTQTPSHQVTQMGQEVILRCVPISNHLYFYWYRQILGQKVEFLVSFYNNEISEKSEIFDDQFSVERPDGSNFTLKIRSTKLEDSAMYFCASSDGQGVGGNQPQHFGDGTRLSIL.

In DNA form, the CDR3 reads TGTGCCAGCGGAAAGCCCGGGACTAGCTCCTACAATGAGCAGTTCTTC. The encoded protein is CASGKPGTSSYNEQFF. V is TRBV5-4 and J is TRBJ2-1; 8 nucleotides match TRBD2. The CDR3 is made up of 16 amino acids. V shed 7 bases and J 0 bases; nucleotides not matched to a gene: 9. CDR1 is SGHNT and CDR2 is YYREEE in the germline V gene (reference sequence).

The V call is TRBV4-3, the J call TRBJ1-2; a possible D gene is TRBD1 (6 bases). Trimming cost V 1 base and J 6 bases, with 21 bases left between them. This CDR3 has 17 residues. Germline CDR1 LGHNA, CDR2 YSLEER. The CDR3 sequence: CASSQAQGPVRRHGYTF. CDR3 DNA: TGCGCCAGCAGCCAAGCCCAGGGGCCAGTCAGAAGACATGGCTACACCTTC.

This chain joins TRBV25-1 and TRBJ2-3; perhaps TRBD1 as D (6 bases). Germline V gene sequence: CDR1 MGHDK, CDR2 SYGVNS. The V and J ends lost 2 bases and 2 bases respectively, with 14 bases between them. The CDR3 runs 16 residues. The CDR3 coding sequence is TGTGCCAGCAGTGAACCGACAGGAGAGATCACAGATACGCAGTATTTT. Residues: CASSEPTGEITDTQYF.

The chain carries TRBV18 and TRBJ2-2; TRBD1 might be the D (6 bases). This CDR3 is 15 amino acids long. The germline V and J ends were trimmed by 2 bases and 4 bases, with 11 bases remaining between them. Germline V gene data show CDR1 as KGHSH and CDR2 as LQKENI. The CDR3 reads CASSPVAGVTGELFF. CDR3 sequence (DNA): TGTGCCAGCTCACCAGTCGCAGGGGTCACCGGGGAGCTGTTTTTT.

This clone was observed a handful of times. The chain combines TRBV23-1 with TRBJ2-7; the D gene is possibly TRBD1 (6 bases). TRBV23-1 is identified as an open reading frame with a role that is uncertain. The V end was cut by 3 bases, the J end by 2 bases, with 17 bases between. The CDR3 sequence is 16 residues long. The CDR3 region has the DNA TGCGCCAGCAGTCAGTCGGGACACCGATTTACCTACGAGCAGTACTTC. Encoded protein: CASSQSGHRFTYEQYF.